This T cell receptor beta chain was captured in a study of CD8 T cells in Susac syndrome. In germline, CDR1 is SGHNT, CDR2 YYREEE (reference sequence). With 2 bases clipped from V and 9 bases from J, the junction kept 6 bases outside the gene matches. CDR3 length: 14 residues. The RNA input was roughly 0.5 to 1 ug, and it was reverse transcribed with random hexamers. Amplification of the TCR beta CDR3 was carried out by immunoSEQ multiplex PCR, which spanned a total of 54 Vbeta and 13 Jbeta segments. TCRdb itself ran the immunoSEQ multiplex PCR reads through MiXCR, one entry per CDR3 protein. The table has some 160,000 distinct CDR3 sequences, 94% seen once. Patients having Susac syndrome satisfied recently defined diagnostic criteria for definite or probable disease.

This chain uses TRBV5-4 with TRBJ1-2, with 11 bases identical to TRBD1. The TCR originated in a human donor with Susac syndrome. Sequenced input: CD4+ T cells from PBMCs. The CDR3 reads CASSFPGQGESYTF. DNA for the CDR3: TGTGCCAGCAGCTTTCCGGGACAGGGGGAGAGCTACACCTTC. Complete variable domain (other parts from reference TRBV5-4 and TRBJ1-2): ETGVTQSPTHLIKTRGQQVTLRCSSQSGHNTVSWYQQALGQGPQFIFQYYREEENGRGNFPPRFSGLQFPNYSSELNVNALELDDSALYLCASSFPGQGESYTFGSGTRLTVV.